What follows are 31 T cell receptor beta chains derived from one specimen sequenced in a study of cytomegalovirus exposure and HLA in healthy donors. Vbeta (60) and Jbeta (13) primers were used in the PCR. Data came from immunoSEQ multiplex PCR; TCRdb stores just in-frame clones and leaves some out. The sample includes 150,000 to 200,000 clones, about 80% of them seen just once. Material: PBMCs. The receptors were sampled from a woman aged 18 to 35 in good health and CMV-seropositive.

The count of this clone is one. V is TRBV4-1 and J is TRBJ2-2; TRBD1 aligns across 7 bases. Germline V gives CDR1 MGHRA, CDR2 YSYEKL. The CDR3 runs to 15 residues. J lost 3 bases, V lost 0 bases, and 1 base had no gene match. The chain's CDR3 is CASSQDRGHTGELFF. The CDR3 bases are TGCGCCAGCAGCCAAGATAGGGGGCACACCGGGGAGCTGTTTTTT.

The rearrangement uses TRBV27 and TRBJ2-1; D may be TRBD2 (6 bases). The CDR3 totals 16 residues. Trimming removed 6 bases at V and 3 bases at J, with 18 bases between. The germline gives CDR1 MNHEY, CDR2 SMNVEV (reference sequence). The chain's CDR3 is CASRRLVGYIYNEQFF. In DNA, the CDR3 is TGTGCCAGCAGACGACTAGTCGGATATATCTACAATGAGCAGTTCTTC.

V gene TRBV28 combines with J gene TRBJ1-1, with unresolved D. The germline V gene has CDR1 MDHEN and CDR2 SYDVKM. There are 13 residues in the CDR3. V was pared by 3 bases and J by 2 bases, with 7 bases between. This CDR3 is CASSFGRNTEAFF. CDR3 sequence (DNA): TGTGCCAGCAGTTTTGGCAGAAACACTGAAGCTTTCTTT.

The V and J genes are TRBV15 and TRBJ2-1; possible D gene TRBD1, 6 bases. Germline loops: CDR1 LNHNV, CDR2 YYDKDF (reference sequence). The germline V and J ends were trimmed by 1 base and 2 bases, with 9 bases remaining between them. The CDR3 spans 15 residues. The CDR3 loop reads CATSRAGQTYNEQFF. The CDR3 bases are TGTGCCACCAGCAGAGCGGGACAAACCTACAATGAGCAGTTCTTC. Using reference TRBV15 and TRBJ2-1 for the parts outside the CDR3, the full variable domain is DAMVIQNPRYQVTQFGKPVTLSCSQTLNHNVMYWYQQKSSQAPKLLFHYYDKDFNNEADTPDNFQSRRPNTSFCFLDIRSPGLGDTAMYLCATSRAGQTYNEQFFGPGTRLTVL.

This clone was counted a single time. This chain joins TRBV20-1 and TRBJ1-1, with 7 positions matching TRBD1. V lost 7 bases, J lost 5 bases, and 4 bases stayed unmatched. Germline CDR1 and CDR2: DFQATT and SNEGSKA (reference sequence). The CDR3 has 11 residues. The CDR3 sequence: CSVEQGTEAFF. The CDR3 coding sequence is TGCAGTGTGGAACAGGGGACTGAAGCTTTCTTT.

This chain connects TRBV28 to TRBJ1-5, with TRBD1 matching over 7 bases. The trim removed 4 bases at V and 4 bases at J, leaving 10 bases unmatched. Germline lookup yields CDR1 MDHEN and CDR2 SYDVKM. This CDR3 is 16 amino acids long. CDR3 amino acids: CASSSLTGLFNQPQHF. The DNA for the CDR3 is TGTGCCAGCAGTTCCTTGACAGGGTTGTTTAATCAGCCCCAGCATTTT.

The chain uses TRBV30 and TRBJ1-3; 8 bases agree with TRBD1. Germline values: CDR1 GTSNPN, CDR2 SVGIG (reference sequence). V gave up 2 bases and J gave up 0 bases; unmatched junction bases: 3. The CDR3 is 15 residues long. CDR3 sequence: CAWSYDRGSGNTIYF. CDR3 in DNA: TGTGCCTGGAGTTATGACAGGGGCTCTGGAAACACCATATATTTT.

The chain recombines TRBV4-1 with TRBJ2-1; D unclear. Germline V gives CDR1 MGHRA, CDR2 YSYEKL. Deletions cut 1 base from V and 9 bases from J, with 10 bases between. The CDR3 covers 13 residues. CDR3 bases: TGCGCCAGCAGCCAAGTGATGTCGGTTGAGCAGTTCTTC. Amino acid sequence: CASSQVMSVEQFF.

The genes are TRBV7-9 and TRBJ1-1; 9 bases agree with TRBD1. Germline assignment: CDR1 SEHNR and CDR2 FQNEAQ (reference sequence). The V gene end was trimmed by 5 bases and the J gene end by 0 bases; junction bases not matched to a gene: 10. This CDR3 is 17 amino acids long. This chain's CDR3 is CASSTHRDRVLNTEAFF. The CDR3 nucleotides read TGTGCCAGCAGCACACACCGGGACAGGGTACTGAACACTGAAGCTTTCTTT.

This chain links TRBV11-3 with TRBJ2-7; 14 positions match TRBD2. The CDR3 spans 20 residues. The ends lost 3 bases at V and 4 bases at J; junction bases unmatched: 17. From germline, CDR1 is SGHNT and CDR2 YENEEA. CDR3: CASSLDTGTSGGAPPYEQYF. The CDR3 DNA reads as TGTGCCAGCAGCTTGGACACCGGGACTAGCGGGGGAGCCCCCCCTTACGAGCAGTACTTC.

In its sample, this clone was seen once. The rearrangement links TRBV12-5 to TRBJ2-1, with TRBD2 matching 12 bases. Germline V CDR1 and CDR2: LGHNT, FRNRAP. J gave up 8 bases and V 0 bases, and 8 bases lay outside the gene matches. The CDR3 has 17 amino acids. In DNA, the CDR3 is TGTGCTAGTGGTTTGGTTCCCAGACTAGCGGGGGCCCATGAGCAGTTCTTC. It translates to CASGLVPRLAGAHEQFF. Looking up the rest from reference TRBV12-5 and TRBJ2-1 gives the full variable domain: DARVTQTPRHKVTEMGQEVTMRCQPILGHNTVFWYRQTMMQGLELLAYFRNRAPLDDSGMPKDRFSAEMPDATLATLKIQPSEPRDSAVYFCASGLVPRLAGAHEQFFGPGTRLTVL.

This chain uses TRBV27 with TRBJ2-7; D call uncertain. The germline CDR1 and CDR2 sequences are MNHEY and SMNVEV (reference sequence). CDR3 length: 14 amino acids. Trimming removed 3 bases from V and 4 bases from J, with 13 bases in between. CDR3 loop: CASSFSGFAYEQYF. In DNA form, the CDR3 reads TGTGCCAGCAGTTTTTCCGGTTTTGCGTACGAGCAGTACTTC.

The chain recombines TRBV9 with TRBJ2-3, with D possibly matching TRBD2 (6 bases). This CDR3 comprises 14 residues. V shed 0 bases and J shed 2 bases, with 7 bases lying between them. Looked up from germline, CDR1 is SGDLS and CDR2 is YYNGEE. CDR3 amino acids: CASSVGGDTDTQYF. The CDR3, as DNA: TGTGCCAGCAGCGTAGGCGGGGACACAGATACGCAGTATTTT.

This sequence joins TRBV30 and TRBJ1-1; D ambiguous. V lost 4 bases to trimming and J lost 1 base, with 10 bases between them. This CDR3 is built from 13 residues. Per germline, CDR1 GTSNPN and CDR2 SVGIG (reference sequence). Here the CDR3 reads CAWIEGRNTEAFF. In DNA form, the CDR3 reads TGTGCCTGGATTGAGGGCAGGAACACTGAAGCTTTCTTT.

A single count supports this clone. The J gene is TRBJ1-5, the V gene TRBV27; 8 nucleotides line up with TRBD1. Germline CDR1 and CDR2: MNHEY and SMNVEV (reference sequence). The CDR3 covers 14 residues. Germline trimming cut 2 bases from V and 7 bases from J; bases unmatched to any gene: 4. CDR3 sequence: CASSLAQGGQPQHF. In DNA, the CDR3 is TGTGCCAGCAGTTTAGCACAGGGGGGGCAGCCCCAGCATTTT.

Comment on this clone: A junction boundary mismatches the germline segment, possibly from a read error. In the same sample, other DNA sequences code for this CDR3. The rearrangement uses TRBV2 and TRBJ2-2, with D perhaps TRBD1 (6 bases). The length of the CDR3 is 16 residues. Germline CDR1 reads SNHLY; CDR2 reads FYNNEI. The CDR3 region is CASSDPDRPGTGELFF. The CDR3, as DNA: TGTGCCAGCAGTGATCCAGACAGGCCAGGCACCGGGGAGCTGTTCTTT.

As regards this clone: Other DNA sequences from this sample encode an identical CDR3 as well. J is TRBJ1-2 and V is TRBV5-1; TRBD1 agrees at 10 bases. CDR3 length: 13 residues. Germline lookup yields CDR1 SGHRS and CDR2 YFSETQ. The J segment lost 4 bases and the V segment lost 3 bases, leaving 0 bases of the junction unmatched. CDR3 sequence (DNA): TGCGCCAGCAGCTGGGACAGGGGCTATGGCTACACCTTC. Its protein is CASSWDRGYGYTF.

In nucleotides, the CDR3 is TGTGCCAGCAGTGAACACCTGACTACTTCGGGGCAGTACTTC. Protein sequence: CASSEHLTTSGQYF. The chain joins TRBV2 to TRBJ2-7; a possible D gene is TRBD2 (5 bases). From germline, CDR1 is SNHLY and CDR2 FYNNEI. This CDR3 is built from 14 residues. V gave up 2 bases and J gave up 9 bases, with 17 bases separating them.

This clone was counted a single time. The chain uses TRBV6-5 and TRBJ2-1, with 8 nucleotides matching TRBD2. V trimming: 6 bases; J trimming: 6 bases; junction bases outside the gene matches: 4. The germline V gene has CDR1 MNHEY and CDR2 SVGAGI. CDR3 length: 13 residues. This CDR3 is CASSPAGGNEQFF. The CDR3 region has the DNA TGTGCCAGCAGCCCCGCGGGGGGCAATGAGCAGTTCTTC.

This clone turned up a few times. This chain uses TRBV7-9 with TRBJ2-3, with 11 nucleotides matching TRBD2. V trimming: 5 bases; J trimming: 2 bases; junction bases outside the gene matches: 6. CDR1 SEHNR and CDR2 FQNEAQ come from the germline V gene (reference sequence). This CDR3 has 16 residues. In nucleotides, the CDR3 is TGTGCCAGCAGCCCGCTAGCGGGGGGCCTCACAGATACGCAGTATTTT. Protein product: CASSPLAGGLTDTQYF.

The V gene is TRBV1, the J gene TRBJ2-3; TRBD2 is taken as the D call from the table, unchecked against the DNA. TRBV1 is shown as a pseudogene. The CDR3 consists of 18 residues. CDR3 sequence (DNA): TGCACCAGCAGTCCCCCCGGAGGGCTAGCGGCATACACAGATACGCAGTATTTT. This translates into CTSSPPGGLAAYTDTQYF.

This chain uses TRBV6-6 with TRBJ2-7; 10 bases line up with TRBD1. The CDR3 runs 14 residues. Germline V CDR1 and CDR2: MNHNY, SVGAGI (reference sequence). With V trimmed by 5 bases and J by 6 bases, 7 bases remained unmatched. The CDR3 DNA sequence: TGTGCCAGCAGTCAACCGGACAGGGGGGGCGAGCAGTACGTC. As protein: CASSQPDRGGEQYV.

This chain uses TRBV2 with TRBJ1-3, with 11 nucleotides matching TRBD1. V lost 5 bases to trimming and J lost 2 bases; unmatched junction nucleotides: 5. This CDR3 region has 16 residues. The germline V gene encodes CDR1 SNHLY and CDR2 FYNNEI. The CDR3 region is CASSYPGQGAGNTIYF. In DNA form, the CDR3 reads TGTGCCAGCAGTTACCCGGGACAGGGGGCTGGAAACACCATATATTTT. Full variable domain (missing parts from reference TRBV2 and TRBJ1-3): EPEVTQTPSHQVTQMGQEVILRCVPISNHLYFYWYRQILGQKVEFLVSFYNNEISEKSEIFDDQFSVERPDGSNFTLKIRSTKLEDSAMYFCASSYPGQGAGNTIYFGEGSWLTVV.

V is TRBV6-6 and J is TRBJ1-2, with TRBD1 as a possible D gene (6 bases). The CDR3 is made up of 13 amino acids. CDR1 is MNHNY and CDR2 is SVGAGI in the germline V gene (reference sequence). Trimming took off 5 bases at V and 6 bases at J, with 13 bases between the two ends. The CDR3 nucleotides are TGTGCCAGCAGTCCCCGGGACACCGATGGCTACACCTTC. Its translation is CASSPRDTDGYTF.

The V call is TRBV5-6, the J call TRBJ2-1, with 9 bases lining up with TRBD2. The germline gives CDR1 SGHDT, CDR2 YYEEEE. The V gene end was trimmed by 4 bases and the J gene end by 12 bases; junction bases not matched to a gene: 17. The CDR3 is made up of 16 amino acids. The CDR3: CASSPTRLAGPPAQFF. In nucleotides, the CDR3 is TGTGCCAGCAGCCCGACCCGTCTAGCGGGGCCCCCGGCGCAGTTCTTC.

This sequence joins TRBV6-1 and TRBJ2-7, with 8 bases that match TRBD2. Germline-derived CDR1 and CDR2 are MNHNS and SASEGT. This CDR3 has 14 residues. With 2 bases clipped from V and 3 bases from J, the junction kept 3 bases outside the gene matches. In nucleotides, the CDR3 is TGTGCCAGCAGTGAACGCGGGGGGATCTACGAGCAGTACGTC. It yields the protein CASSERGGIYEQYV.

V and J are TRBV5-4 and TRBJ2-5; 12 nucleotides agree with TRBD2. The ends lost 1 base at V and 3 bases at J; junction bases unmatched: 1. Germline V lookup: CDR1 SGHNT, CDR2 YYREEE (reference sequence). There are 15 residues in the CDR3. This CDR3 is CASSLRTSGEETQYF. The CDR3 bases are TGTGCCAGCAGCTTGAGGACTAGCGGGGAAGAGACCCAGTACTTC.

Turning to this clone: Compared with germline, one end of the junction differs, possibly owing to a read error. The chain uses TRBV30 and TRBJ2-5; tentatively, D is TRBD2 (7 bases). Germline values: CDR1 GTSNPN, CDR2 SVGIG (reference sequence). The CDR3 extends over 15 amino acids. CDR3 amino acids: CAWSQLGGLQGTQYF. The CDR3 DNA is TGTGCCTGGAGCCAACTAGGGGGACTACAAGGGACCCAGTACTTC.

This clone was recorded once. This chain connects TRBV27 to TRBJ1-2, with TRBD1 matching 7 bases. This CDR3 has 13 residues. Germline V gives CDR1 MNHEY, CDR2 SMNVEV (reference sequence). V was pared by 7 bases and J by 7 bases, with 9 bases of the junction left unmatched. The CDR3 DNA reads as TGTGCCAGCATTACCGAGGGGGCACGTGGCTACACCTTC. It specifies CASITEGARGYTF.

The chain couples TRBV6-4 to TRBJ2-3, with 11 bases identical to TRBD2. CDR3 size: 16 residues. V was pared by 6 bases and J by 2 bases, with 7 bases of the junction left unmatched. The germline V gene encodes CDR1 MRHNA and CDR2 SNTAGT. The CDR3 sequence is CASSEASGGPTDTQYF. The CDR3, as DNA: TGTGCCAGCAGCGAAGCTAGCGGGGGGCCCACAGATACGCAGTATTTT.

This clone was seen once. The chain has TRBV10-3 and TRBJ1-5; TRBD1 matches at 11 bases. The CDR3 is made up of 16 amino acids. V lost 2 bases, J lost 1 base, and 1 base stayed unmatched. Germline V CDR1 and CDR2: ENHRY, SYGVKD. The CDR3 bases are TGTGCCATCAGTGAGGGGACAGGGGGGAGCAATCAGCCCCAGCATTTT. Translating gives CAISEGTGGSNQPQHF.